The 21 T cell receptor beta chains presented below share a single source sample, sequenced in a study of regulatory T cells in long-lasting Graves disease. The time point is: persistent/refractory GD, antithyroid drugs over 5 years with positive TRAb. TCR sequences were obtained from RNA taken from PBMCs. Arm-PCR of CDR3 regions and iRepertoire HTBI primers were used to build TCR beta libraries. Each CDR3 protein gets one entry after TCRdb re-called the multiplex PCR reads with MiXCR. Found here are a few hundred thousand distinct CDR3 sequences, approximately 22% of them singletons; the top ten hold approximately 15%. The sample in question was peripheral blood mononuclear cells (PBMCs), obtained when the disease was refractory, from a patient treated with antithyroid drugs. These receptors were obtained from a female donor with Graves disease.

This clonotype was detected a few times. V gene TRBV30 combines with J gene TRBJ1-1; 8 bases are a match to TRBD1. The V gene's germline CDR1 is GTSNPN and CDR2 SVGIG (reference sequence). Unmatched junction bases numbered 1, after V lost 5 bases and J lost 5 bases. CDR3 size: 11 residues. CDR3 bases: TGTGCCTGGGGACAGGGAACTGAAGCTTTCTTT. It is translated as CAWGQGTEAFF.

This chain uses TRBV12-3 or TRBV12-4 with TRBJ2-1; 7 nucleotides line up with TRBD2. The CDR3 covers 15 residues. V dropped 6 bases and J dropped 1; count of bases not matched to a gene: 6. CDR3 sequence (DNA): TGTGCCAGCAGCCATAGCGGGTCTTCCTACAATGAGCAGTTCTTC. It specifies CASSHSGSSYNEQFF.

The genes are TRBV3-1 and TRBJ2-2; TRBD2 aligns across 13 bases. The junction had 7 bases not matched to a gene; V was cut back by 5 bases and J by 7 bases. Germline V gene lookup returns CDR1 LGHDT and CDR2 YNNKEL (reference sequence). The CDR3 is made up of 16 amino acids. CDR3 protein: CASSTGLAGAGGELFF. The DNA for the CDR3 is TGTGCCAGCAGCACCGGACTAGCGGGAGCCGGCGGGGAGCTGTTTTTT.

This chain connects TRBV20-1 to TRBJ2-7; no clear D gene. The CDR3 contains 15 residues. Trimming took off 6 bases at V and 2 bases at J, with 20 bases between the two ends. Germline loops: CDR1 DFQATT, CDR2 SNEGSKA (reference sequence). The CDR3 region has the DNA TGCAGTGCCCTCGGCGGAAGGTCAGCAGCCTACGAGCAGTACTTC. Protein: CSALGGRSAAYEQYF.

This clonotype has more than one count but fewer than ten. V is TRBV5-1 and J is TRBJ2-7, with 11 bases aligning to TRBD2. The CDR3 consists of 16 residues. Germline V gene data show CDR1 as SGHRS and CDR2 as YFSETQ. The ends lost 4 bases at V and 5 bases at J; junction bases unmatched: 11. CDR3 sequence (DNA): TGCGCCAGCAGCGCGGGAGGGACTAGCGGAGGAGACGAGCAGTACTTC. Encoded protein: CASSAGGTSGGDEQYF.

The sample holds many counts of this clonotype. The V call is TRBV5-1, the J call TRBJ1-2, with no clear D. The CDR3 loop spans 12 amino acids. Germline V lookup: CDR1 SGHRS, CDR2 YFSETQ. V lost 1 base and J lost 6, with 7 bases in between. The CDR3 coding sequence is TGCGCCAGCAGCTTGACAGCGGATGGCTACACCTTC. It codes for CASSLTADGYTF.

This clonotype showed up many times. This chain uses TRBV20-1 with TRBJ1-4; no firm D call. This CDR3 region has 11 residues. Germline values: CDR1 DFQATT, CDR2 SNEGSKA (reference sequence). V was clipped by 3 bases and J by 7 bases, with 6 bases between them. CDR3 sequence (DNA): TGCAGTGCTAGCCTTACTGAAAAACTGTTTTTT. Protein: CSASLTEKLFF.

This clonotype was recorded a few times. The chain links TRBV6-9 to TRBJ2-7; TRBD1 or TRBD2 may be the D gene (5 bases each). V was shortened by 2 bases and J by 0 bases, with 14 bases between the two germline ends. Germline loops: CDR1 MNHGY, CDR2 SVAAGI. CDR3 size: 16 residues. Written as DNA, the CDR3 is TGTGCCAGCAGTTATCTCGGGACGGTGAGCTCCTACGAGCAGTACTTC. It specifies CASSYLGTVSSYEQYF.

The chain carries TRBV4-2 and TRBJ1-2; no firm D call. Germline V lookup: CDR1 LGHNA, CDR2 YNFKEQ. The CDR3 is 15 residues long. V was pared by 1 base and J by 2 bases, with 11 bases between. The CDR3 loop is CASSQATGNNYGYTF. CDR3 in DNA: TGTGCCAGCAGCCAAGCCACCGGGAACAACTATGGCTACACCTTC.

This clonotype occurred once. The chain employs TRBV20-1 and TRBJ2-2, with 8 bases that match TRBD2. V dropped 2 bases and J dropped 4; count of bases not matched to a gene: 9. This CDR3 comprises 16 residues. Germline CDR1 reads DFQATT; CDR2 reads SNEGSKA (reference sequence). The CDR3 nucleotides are TGCAGTGCTAGAAACCCGGGACTAGGTGGCACCGGGGAGCTGTTTTTT. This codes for CSARNPGLGGTGELFF.

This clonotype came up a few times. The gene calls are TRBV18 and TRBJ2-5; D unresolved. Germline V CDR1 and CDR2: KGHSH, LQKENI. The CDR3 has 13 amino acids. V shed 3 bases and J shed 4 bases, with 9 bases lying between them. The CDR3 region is CASSPLDGETQYF. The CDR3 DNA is TGTGCCAGCTCACCTTTGGATGGAGAGACCCAGTACTTC.

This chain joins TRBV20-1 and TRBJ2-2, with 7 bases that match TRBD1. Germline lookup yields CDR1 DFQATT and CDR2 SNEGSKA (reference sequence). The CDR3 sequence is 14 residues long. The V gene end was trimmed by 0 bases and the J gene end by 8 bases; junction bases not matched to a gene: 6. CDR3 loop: CSARELRGQGELFF. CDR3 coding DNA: TGCAGTGCTAGAGAGTTAAGGGGGCAGGGGGAGCTGTTTTTT.

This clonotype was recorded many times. The CDR3 sequence: CSVDGIEGLETQYF. The CDR3 bases are TGCAGCGTTGACGGCATCGAGGGCTTAGAGACCCAGTACTTC. The rearrangement uses TRBV29-1 and TRBJ2-5; D is possibly TRBD2 (5 bases). CDR3 length: 14 residues. Germline CDR1 SQVTM, CDR2 ANQGSEA. V lost 3 bases and J lost 4, with 15 bases in between.

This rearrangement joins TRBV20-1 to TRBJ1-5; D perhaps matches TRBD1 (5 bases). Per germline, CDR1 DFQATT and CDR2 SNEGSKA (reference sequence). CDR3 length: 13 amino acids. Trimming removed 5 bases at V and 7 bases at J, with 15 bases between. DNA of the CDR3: TGCAGTGCTGTGGGGGGGTCCGGACAGCCCCAGCATTTT. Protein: CSAVGGSGQPQHF.

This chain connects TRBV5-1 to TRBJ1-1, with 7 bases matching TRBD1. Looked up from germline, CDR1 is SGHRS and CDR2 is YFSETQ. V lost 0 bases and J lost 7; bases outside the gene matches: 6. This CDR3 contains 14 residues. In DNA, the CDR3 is TGCGCCAGCAGCTTGGGACAGGGACTTGATGAAGCTTTCTTT. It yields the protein CASSLGQGLDEAFF.

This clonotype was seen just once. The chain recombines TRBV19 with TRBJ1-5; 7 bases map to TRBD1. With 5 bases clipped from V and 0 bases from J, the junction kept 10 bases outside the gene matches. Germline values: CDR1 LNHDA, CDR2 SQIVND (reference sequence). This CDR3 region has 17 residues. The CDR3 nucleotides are TGTGCCAGTAGTTCCGGGACAGTAACCTATAGCAATCAGCCCCAGCATTTT. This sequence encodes CASSSGTVTYSNQPQHF. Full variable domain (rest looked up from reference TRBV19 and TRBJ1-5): DGGITQSPKYLFRKEGQNVTLSCEQNLNHDAMYWYRQDPGQGLRLIYYSQIVNDFQKGDIAEGYSVSREKKESFPLTVTSAQKNPTAFYLCASSSGTVTYSNQPQHFGDGTRLSIL.

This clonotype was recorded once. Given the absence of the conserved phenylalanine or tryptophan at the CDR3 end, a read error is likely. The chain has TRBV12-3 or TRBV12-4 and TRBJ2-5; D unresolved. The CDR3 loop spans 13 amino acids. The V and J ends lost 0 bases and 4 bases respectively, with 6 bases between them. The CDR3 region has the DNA TGTGCCAGCAGTTTAGCGGGTGGAGAGACCCAGTACTAC. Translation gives CASSLAGGETQYY.

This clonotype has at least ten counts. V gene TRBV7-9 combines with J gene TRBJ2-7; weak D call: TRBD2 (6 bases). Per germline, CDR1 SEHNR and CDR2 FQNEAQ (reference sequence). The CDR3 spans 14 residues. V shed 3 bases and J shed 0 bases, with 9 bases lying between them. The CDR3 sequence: CASSFGGNSYEQYF. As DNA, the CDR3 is TGTGCCAGCAGCTTTGGCGGGAACTCCTACGAGCAGTACTTC.

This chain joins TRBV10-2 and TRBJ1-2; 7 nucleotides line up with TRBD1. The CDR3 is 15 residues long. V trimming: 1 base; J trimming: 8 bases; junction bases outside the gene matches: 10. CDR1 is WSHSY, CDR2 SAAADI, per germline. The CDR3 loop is CASSELSRGYIGYTF. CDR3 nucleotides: TGCGCCAGCAGTGAGTTGAGCAGGGGGTATATAGGCTACACCTTC.

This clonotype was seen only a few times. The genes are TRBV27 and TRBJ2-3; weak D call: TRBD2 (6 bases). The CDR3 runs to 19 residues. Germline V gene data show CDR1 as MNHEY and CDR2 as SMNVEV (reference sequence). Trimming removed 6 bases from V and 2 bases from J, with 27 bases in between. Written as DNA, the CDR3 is TGTGCCAGCAGCCGAGACAAGCCTATAATAGCGGCACTCACAGATACGCAGTATTTT. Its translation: CASSRDKPIIAALTDTQYF.

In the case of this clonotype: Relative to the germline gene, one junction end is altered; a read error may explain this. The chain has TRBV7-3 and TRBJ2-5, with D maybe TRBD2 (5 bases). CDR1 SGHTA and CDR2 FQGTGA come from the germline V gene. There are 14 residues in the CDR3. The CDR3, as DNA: TGTGCTAGCAGCGCAAATACTAGGGAAGAGACCCAGTACTTC. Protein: CASSANTREETQYF.